This TCR beta chain was recovered during a study of PD-1 blockade in mismatch repair-deficient tumors. Germline V gives CDR1 SGHRS, CDR2 YFSETQ. The germline V and J ends were trimmed by 3 bases and 3 bases, with 7 bases remaining between them. This CDR3 contains 14 residues. Assay used: immunoSEQ multiplex PCR; TCRdb lists only in-frame clones, some missing. This sample has some 120,000 clones, with roughly 90% found just once. The chain is built from TRBV5-1 and TRBJ2-6; D possibly corresponds to TRBD2 (5 bases). This clonotype was sampled from an adult with mismatch repair-deficient cancer. Sequencing used peripheral blood, obtained 72 weeks after starting pembrolizumab. The CDR3 DNA reads as TGCGCCAGCAGCTCCGGGGTTGGGGCCAACGTCCTGACTTTC. The encoded protein is CASSSGVGANVLTF.